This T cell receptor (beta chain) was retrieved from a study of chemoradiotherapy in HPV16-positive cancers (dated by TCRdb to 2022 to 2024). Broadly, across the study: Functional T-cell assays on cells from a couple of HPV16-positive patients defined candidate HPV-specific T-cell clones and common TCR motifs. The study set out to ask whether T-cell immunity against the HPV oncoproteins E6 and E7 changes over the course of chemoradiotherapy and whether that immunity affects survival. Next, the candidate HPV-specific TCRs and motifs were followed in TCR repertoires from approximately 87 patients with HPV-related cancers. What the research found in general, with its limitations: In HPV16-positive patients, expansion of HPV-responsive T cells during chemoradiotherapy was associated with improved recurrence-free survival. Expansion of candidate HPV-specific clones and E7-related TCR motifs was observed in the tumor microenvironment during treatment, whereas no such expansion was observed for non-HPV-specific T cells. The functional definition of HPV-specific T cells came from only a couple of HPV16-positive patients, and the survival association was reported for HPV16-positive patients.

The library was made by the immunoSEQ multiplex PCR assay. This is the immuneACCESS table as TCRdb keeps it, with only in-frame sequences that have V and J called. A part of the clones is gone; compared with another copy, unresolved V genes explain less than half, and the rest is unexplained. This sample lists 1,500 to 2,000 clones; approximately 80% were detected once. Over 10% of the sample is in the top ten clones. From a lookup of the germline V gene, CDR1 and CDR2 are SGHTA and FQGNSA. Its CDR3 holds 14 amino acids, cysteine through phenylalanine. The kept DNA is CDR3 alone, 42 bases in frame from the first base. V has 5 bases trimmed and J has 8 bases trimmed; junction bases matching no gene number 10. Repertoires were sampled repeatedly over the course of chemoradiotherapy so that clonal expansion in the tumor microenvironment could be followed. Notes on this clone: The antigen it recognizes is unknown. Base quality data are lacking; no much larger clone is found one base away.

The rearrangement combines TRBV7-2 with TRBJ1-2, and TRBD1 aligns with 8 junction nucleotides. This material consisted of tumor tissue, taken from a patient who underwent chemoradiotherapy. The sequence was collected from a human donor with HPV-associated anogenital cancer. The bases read TGTGCCAGCAGCCCCGACAGGGGCCCCTGGGGCTACACCTTC. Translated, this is CASSPDRGPWGYTF. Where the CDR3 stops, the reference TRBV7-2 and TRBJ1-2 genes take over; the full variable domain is GAGVSQSPSNKVTEKGKDVELRCDPISGHTALYWYRQSLGQGLEFLIYFQGNSAPDKSGLPSDRFSAERTGGSVSTLTIQRTQQEDSAVYLCASSPDRGPWGYTFGSGTRLTVV.